Each of the 15 T cell receptor beta chains below was sequenced from the same sample in a study of memory CD4+ T cells and cytomegalovirus serostatus. The sort gate was single viable CD3+CD4+CD8-CD45RO+ cells for memory CD4+ T cells. Clones were read by immunoSEQ multiplex PCR, and TCRdb kept only the in-frame ones, dropping some. The data hold approximately 45,000 clones, with around 80% observed a single time. Sequencing used memory CD4+ T cells from blood. All receptors derive from an adult in good health and CMV-seronegative.

This chain joins TRBV4-1 and TRBJ1-2; no clear D. V shed 4 bases and J shed 4 bases, with 22 bases lying between them. Germline values: CDR1 MGHRA, CDR2 YSYEKL. The CDR3 runs to 17 residues. Here the CDR3 DNA reads TGCGCCAGCAGCCTGCCTCGTAGCGAAGGTCCCGCCTATGGCTACACCTTC. Its protein is CASSLPRSEGPAYGYTF.

This chain connects TRBV29-1 to TRBJ2-3, with a weak D call TRBD1 (6 bases). There are 13 residues in the CDR3. Germline CDR1 and CDR2: SQVTM and ANQGSEA. The V end lost 1 base, the J end lost 5 bases, and 10 bases lay between the germline ends. The CDR3, as DNA: TGCAGCGTTGAAGGAGGGGGTCAAGATACGCAGTATTTT. Encoded protein: CSVEGGGQDTQYF.

The chain carries TRBV18 and TRBJ2-7; D remains unclear. The CDR3 contains 14 residues. The ends were cut back, 3 bases at V and 5 bases at J, with 14 bases in the middle. Germline V gives CDR1 KGHSH, CDR2 LQKENI. The chain's CDR3 is CASSPSGRDNEQYF. CDR3 bases: TGTGCCAGCTCACCCTCCGGGCGTGATAACGAGCAGTACTTC.

The chain recombines TRBV5-5 with TRBJ1-2; TRBD1 aligns across 7 bases. V lost 4 bases and J lost 8; bases outside the gene matches: 11. Germline CDR1 reads SGHKS; CDR2 reads YYEKEE (reference sequence). This CDR3 comprises 14 residues. The CDR3 is CASSPGQAVYGYTF. The CDR3 DNA is TGTGCCAGCAGCCCTGGACAGGCCGTATACGGCTACACCTTC.

The chain carries TRBV11-2 and TRBJ2-2; the D is unclear. Germline CDR1 and CDR2: SGHAT and FQNNGV. The CDR3 covers 14 residues. Trimming left V 2 bases short and J 6 bases short, with 10 bases between. CDR3 sequence reads: CASSLSTIAGELFF. The CDR3 DNA reads as TGTGCCAGCAGCTTATCCACCATCGCCGGGGAGCTGTTTTTT.

This clone was detected only a few times. The chain joins TRBV29-1 to TRBJ2-7, with D possibly matching TRBD1 (6 bases). Germline V gene data show CDR1 as SQVTM and CDR2 as ANQGSEA. This CDR3 region has 20 residues. V was trimmed by 7 bases and J by 3 bases, leaving 37 bases between them. The DNA for the CDR3 is TGCAGCGCGGTCTCGGCGGGTACCCCGAGACAGGCCCGAATCCGCTACGAGCAGTACTTC. This codes for CSAVSAGTPRQARIRYEQYF.

The CDR3 sequence is CASRISGNTGELFF. DNA of the CDR3: TGCGCCAGTAGAATTAGCGGCAACACCGGGGAGCTGTTTTTT. The chain carries TRBV4-3 and TRBJ2-2, with D possibly matching TRBD2 (6 bases). This CDR3 contains 14 residues. Germline V lookup: CDR1 LGHNA, CDR2 YSLEER. The germline V and J ends were trimmed by 9 bases and 2 bases, with 13 bases remaining between them.

The CDR3 spells CASSGQGYGYTF. In DNA, the CDR3 is TGTGCCAGCAGTGGACAGGGGTATGGCTACACCTTC. The chain links TRBV2 to TRBJ1-2; TRBD1 aligns across 8 bases. The CDR3 has 12 amino acids. The V and J ends lost 4 bases and 5 bases, in that order; junction bases with no gene match: 0. CDR1 SNHLY and CDR2 FYNNEI come from the germline V gene. Drawing the rest from reference TRBV2 and TRBJ1-2, the complete variable domain is EPEVTQTPSHQVTQMGQEVILRCVPISNHLYFYWYRQILGQKVEFLVSFYNNEISEKSEIFDDQFSVERPDGSNFTLKIRSTKLEDSAMYFCASSGQGYGYTFGSGTRLTVV.

V is TRBV11-2 and J is TRBJ1-1; D not certain. CDR3 size: 13 residues. Germline loops: CDR1 SGHAT, CDR2 FQNNGV. Trimming took 5 bases from V and 6 from J, leaving 13 bases between them. The CDR3 protein is CASSPFRAPEAFF. The CDR3 DNA sequence: TGTGCCAGCAGCCCCTTCCGCGCCCCTGAAGCTTTCTTT. The entire variable domain, with the rest obtained from reference TRBV11-2 and TRBJ1-1, is as follows: EAGVAQSPRYKIIEKRQSVAFWCNPISGHATLYWYQQILGQGPKLLIQFQNNGVVDDSQLPKDRFSAERLKGVDSTLKIQPAKLEDSAVYLCASSPFRAPEAFFGQGTRLTVV.

The rearrangement joins TRBV18 to TRBJ1-2; 10 bases fit TRBD1. The CDR3 covers 18 residues. The germline V gene has CDR1 KGHSH and CDR2 LQKENI. V lost 5 bases and J lost 0; bases outside the gene matches: 12. CDR3 region: CASSSYKPGQGTNYGYTF. For the CDR3, the DNA is TGTGCCAGCTCATCATACAAACCGGGACAGGGGACTAACTATGGCTACACCTTC.

This clone has a handful of counts. V is TRBV18 and J is TRBJ1-4, with D possibly matching TRBD1 (6 bases). The length of the CDR3 is 15 residues. In germline, CDR1 is KGHSH, CDR2 LQKENI. Trimming took 3 bases from V and 0 from J, leaving 8 bases between them. CDR3 bases: TGTGCCAGCTCACCTACAGGGACAACTAATGAAAAACTGTTTTTT. Protein: CASSPTGTTNEKLFF.

CDR3 DNA: TGTGCCAGCAGCGCACAGGGTTTCAACAATGAGCAGTTCTTC. Protein product: CASSAQGFNNEQFF. This chain uses TRBV5-4 with TRBJ2-1; TRBD1 is a possible D gene (6 bases). Between the trimmed V and J ends, which lost 4 bases and 5 bases, there was a span of 13 bases. The CDR3 spans 14 residues. Germline V gives CDR1 SGHNT, CDR2 YYREEE (reference sequence).

This clone was detected only a few times. The CDR3 region has the DNA TGCGCCAGCAGCGCCACAGGGGGCGGCAATCAGCCCCAGCATTTT. Amino acids: CASSATGGGNQPQHF. The V and J genes are TRBV5-1 and TRBJ1-5; 9 bases are shared with TRBD1. Unmatched junction bases numbered 4, after V lost 4 bases and J lost 2 bases. The germline gives CDR1 SGHRS, CDR2 YFSETQ. The CDR3 spans 15 residues.

This chain connects TRBV4-2 to TRBJ1-4, with D possibly being TRBD1 (6 bases). The germline V gene encodes CDR1 LGHNA and CDR2 YNFKEQ. V lost 3 bases and J lost 5, with 10 bases in between. The CDR3 totals 14 residues. The CDR3 sequence: CASSQTGGNEKLFF. The CDR3 DNA is TGTGCCAGCAGCCAGACAGGTGGCAATGAAAAACTGTTTTTT.

This clone was found a few times. This chain joins TRBV19 and TRBJ1-1, with 8 positions matching TRBD1. Germline values: CDR1 LNHDA, CDR2 SQIVND (reference sequence). There are 15 residues in the CDR3. The junction had 4 bases not matched to a gene; V was cut back by 4 bases and J by 0 bases. The DNA of the CDR3 is TGTGCCAGTAGTACACGACAGGGGATGAACACTGAAGCTTTCTTT. Translation gives CASSTRQGMNTEAFF.